This T cell receptor (beta chain) was sequenced during a study of blood T cell repertoires in COVID-19. Study-wide background: Sample material is recorded as cDNA or gDNA derived from T cells, B-cell-depleted T cells, or PBMCs.

This CDR3 has 14 amino acids. Germline CDR1 reads SNHLY; CDR2 reads FYNNEI. With 7 bases removed from V and 5 bases from J, the gap between germline ends came to 14 bases. Original processing notes: Cell counts per sample came from amplifying reference gene primers. Some clones are missing from TCRdb's copy, which holds only in-frame ones; the method was immunoSEQ multiplex PCR. The V and J calls and clone size come from that table; D and trimming were worked out from the DNA. The table has fewer than 300,000 clones, approximately 86% seen once. Source material: peripheral blood. This receptor was taken from a man in his forties who had recovered from COVID-19. The V and J genes are TRBV2 and TRBJ2-2, with no clear D. The CDR3 nucleotides read TGTGCCAGCACCACCAGCGTTGGGACCGGGGAGCTGTTTTTT. This codes for CASTTSVGTGELFF.